These T cell receptor beta chains were read from a single sample in a study of beta chain features in type 1 diabetes. Generated by immunoSEQ multiplex PCR, the TCRdb table keeps only in-frame clones and is missing some. In the table there are hundreds of thousands of clones, approximately 10% of which are singletons. Sequenced input: naive CD4+ T cells from blood. These receptors were obtained from a man aged 25-45 years with type 1 diabetes. Both conserved end residues are part of each CDR3. D genes are given only for firm matches. Clone size is shown for a subset of rows, as once, few, many or a class of expanded clone.

j_call d_call clone_size v_call cdr3_nt cdr3_aa
TRBJ2-5 - few TRBV29-1 TGCAGCGTTCGGCGGGGAGGCCAAGAGACCCAGTACTTC CSVRRGGQETQYF
TRBJ2-7 - few TRBV28 TGTGCCAGCAGTACGGGGTACGAGCAGTACTTC CASSTGYEQYF
TRBJ2-7 - few TRBV4-3 TGCGCCAGCAGCCAGGTCCGGGGGATCTCCTACGAGCAGTACTTC CASSQVRGISYEQYF
TRBJ2-1 TRBD2 - TRBV7-3 TGTGCCAGCAGCTTACTAGCGGGTTACAATGAGCAGTTCTTC CASSLLAGYNEQFF
TRBJ1-1 TRBD1 - TRBV9 TGTGCCAGCAGCCTTACAGGGGGGAACACTGAAGCTTTCTTT CASSLTGGNTEAFF
TRBJ1-5 TRBD1 few TRBV9 TGTGCCAGCAGCGTCACGGACAGGGGGCCTCAGCCCCAGCATTTT CASSVTDRGPQPQHF
TRBJ1-6 - few TRBV4-1 TGCGCCAGCAGCCAAGTCGGGATCGGGAATTCACCCCTCCACTTT CASSQVGIGNSPLHF
TRBJ1-1 TRBD1 - TRBV27 TGTGCCAGCAGACCACAGGGGTACAACACTGAAGCTTTCTTT CASRPQGYNTEAFF
TRBJ2-1 TRBD1 few TRBV7-9 TGTGCCAGCAGCATCCTCAAGGGGGCGCAGAATGAGCAGTTCTTC CASSILKGAQNEQFF
TRBJ2-5 - few TRBV28 TGTGCCAGCAGTCGCGGGGCGGGAGAGACCCAGTACTTC CASSRGAGETQYF
TRBJ2-7 - - TRBV9 TGTGCCAGCGGCAAGGGATCCGGGATCCCCTACGAGCAGTACTTC CASGKGSGIPYEQYF
TRBJ1-5 TRBD1 few TRBV27 TGTGCCAGCAGCACCTTACAGGGGTTTCAGCCCCAGCATTTT CASSTLQGFQPQHF
TRBJ1-2 - few TRBV5-1 TGCGCCAGCAGCCTTAGTGACAGTTCCTATGGCTACACCTTC CASSLSDSSYGYTF
TRBJ2-5 - few TRBV19 TGTGCCAGGACAGTTACTCCAACCCAAGAGACCCAGTACTTC CARTVTPTQETQYF
TRBJ2-5 - - TRBV19 TGTGCCAGTAGTAAACTAGAAAGGGAGACCCAGTACTTC CASSKLERETQYF
TRBJ2-7 - - TRBV15 TGTGCCACCAGCAGAGAAGCCTTCTACGAGCAGTACTTC CATSREAFYEQYF
TRBJ1-2 TRBD1 - TRBV18 TGTGCCAGCTCACCGGGGATCGAGACAGGGTCCGGCTACACCTTC CASSPGIETGSGYTF
TRBJ2-5 - - TRBV30 TGTGCCTGGGAACTAGAGACCCAGTACTTC CAWELETQYF
TRBJ1-5 TRBD1 few TRBV5-1 TGCGCCAGCAGCTCGGGGACAGGGAGCGATCAGCCCCAGCATTTT CASSSGTGSDQPQHF
TRBJ2-3 - few TRBV7-9 TGTGCCAGCAGCTTAGGGGGGCCAGATACGCAGTATTTT CASSLGGPDTQYF
TRBJ2-1 TRBD2 few TRBV7-3 TGTGCCAGCAGCCCAGGACTAGCAGGTGAGCAGTTCTTC CASSPGLAGEQFF
TRBJ1-1 TRBD1 - TRBV29-1 TGCAGCGCAGAGGGTGACAGGGGGTTCGCTGAAGCTTTCTTT CSAEGDRGFAEAFF
TRBJ1-6 - few TRBV18 TGTGCCAGCTCACTCCGATCTAATAATTCACCCCTCCACTTT CASSLRSNNSPLHF
TRBJ2-2 - - TRBV11-3 TGTGCCAGCAGCCATTACACCGGGGAGCTGTTTTTT CASSHYTGELFF
TRBJ1-1 TRBD1 - TRBV5-6 TGTGCCAGCAGCTTTAGGGACAGGGAAGCTTTCTTT CASSFRDREAFF